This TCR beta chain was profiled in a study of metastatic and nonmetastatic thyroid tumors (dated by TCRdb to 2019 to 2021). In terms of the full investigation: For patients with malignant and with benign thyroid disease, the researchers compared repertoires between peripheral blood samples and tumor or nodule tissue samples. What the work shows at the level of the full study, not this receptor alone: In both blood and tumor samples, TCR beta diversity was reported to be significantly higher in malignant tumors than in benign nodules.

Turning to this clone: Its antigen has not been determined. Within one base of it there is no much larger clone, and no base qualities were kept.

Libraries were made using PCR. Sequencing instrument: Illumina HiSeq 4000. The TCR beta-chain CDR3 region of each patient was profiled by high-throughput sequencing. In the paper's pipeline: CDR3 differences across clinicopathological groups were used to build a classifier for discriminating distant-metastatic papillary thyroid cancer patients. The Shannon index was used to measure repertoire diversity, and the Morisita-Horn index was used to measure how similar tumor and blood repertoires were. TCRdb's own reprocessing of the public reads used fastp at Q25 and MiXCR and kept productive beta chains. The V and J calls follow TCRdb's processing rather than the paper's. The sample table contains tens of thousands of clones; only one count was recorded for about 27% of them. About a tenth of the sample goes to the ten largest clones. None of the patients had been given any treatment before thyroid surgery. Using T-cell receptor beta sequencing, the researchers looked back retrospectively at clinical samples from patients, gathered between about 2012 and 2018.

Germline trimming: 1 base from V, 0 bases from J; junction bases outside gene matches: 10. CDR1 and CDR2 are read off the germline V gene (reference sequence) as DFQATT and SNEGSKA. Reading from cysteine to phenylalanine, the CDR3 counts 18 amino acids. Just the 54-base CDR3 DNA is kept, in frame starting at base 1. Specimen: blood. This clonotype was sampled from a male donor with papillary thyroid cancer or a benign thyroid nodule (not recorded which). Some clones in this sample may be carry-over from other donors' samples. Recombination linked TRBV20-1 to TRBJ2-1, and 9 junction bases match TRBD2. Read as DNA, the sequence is TGCAGTGCTAGAGTGTTTGAAGGACTAGCGAACTCCTACAATGAGCAGTTCTTC. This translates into CSARVFEGLANSYNEQFF.